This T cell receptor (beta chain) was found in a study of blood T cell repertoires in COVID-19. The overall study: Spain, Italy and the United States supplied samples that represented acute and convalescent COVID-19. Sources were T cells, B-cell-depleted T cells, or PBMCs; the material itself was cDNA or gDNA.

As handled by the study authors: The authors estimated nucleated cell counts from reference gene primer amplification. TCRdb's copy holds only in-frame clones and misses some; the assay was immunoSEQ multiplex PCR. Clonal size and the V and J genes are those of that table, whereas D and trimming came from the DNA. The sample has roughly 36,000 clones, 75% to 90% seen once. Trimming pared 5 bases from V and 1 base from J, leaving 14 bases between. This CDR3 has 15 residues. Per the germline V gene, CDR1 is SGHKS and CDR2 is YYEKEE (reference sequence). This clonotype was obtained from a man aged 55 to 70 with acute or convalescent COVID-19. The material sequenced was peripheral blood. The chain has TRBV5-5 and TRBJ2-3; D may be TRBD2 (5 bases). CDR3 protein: CASSQEGSGTDTQYF. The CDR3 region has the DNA TGTGCCAGCAGTCAAGAGGGTAGCGGCACAGATACGCAGTATTTT.